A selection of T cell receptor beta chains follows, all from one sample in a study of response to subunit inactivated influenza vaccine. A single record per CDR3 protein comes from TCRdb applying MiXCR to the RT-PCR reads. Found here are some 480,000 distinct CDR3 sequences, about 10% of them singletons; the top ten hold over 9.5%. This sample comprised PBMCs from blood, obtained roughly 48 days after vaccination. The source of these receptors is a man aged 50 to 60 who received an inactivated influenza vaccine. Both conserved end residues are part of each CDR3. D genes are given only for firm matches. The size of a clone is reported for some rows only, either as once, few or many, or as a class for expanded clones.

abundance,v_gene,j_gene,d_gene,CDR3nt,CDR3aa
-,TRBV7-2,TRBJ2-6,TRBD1,TGTGCCAGCAGACCAGGGGGAACCTCTGGGGCCAACGTCCTGACTTTC,CASRPGGTSGANVLTF
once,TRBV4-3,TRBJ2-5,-,TGCGCCAGCAGCCAAGATATGGGAGAGACCCAGTACTTC,CASSQDMGETQYF
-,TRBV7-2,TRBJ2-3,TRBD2,TGTGCCAGCAGCTTAGAAGGCGGGAGGAGCACAGATACGCAGTATTTT,CASSLEGGRSTDTQYF
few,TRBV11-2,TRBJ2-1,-,TGTGCCAGCAGCACGATTAGGGGGGCATCCTACAATGAGCAGTTCTTC,CASSTIRGASYNEQFF
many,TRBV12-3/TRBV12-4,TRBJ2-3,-,TGTGCCAGCAGTTCACACAAGACTAATACGCAGTATTTT,CASSSHKTNTQYF
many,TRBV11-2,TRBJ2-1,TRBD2,TGTGCCAGCAGCTTAGTATTTGGCGGGGGGGCCTACAATGAGCAGTTCTTC,CASSLVFGGGAYNEQFF
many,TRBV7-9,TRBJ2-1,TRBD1,TGTGCCAGCAGCATGGGACAGGGTTTCAATGAGCAGTTCTTC,CASSMGQGFNEQFF
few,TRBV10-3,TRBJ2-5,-,TGTGCCATCAGTGAAGGCAGGGCGCCCCCCTCTCCCTCTTTCCAAGAGACCCAGTACTTC,CAISEGRAPPSPSFQETQYF
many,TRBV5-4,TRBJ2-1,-,TGTGCCAGCAGCACCGAGGACGGATACAATGAGCAGTTCTTC,CASSTEDGYNEQFF
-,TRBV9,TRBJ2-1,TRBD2,TGTGCCAGCAGCCTACGAACGGCGGCCCTAGCGGGAGGACATGAGCAGTTCTTC,CASSLRTAALAGGHEQFF
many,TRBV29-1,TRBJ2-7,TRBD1,TGCAGCGTTGGAGACAGGGGGACCTACGAGCAGTACTTC,CSVGDRGTYEQYF
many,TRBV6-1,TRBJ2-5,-,TGTGCCAGCCGAGAGAACCTGGAGCGGGAGACCCAGTACTTC,CASRENLERETQYF
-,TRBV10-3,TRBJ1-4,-,TGTGCCATCAGTGACGGGCCCGGACAGAATGAAAAACTGTTTTTT,CAISDGPGQNEKLFF
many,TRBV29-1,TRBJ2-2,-,TGCAGCGCTGGGAGGGGGCATGGCACCGGGGAGCTGTTTTTT,CSAGRGHGTGELFF
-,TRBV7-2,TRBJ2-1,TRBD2,TGTGCCAGCAGCTGGGCGGGACTAGACAGACACAATGAGCAGTTCTTC,CASSWAGLDRHNEQFF
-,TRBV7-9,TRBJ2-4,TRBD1,TGTGCCAGCAGCTTGTATGGGACAGCTATCAAAAACATTCAGTACTTC,CASSLYGTAIKNIQYF
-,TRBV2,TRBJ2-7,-,TGTGCCAGCAGGAGGTATTCCTACGAGCAGTACTTC,CASRRYSYEQYF
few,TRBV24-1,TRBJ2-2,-,TGTGCCACCAGTGATCGCCCAGCAGGGGGGAACCTGAACACCGGGGAGCTGTTTTTT,CATSDRPAGGNLNTGELFF
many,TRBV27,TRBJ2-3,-,TGTGCCAGCCGATATTTGGGGGGCAGCACAGATACGCAGTATTTT,CASRYLGGSTDTQYF
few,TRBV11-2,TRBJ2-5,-,TGTGCCAGCAGCTTAGATCTTTCCGGAGTACGGGAGACCCAGTACTTC,CASSLDLSGVRETQYF
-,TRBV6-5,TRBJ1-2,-,TGTGCCAGCAGTTCAACCCGGGCCGCAAACTATGGCTACACCTTC,CASSSTRAANYGYTF
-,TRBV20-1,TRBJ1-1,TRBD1,TGCAGTGCTAGAGACCCCGACAGGGGAGCGAACACTGAAGCTTTCTTT,CSARDPDRGANTEAFF
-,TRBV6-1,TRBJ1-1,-,TGTGCCAGCAGGATGGGGCTTTCCACTGAAGCTTTCTTT,CASRMGLSTEAFF
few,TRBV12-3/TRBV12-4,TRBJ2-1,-,TGTGCCAGCAGTCCGACACGGGCTCAGGGGAACGAGCAGTTCTTC,CASSPTRAQGNEQFF
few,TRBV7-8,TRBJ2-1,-,TGTGCCAGCAGCTTTCCTGGTGGCAGCCTGCTCAATGAGCAGTTCTTC,CASSFPGGSLLNEQFF
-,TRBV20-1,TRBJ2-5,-,TGCAGTGCTAGCTCAGGCCGGGAGATAGAGACCCAGTACTTC,CSASSGREIETQYF
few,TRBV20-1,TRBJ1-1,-,TGCAGTGCTAGAGTCCGGACAGAGAACACTGAAGCTTTCTTT,CSARVRTENTEAFF
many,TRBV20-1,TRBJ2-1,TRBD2,TGCAGTGCTAGAGCGGCGGGAGGACGAGGTGAGCAGTTCTTC,CSARAAGGRGEQFF
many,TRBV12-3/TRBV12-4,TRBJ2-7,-,TGTGCCAGCAGTTCGGGACGGATAACCTACGAGCAGTACTTC,CASSSGRITYEQYF
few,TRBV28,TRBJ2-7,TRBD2,TGTGCCAGCAGTTTTCTGGGACTAGCGGGGGGAGAGCAGTACTTC,CASSFLGLAGGEQYF
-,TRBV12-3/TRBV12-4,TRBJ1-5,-,TGTGCCAGCAGTCGTAAGAATCAGCCCCAGCATTTT,CASSRKNQPQHF
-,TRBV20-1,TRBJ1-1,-,TGCAGTGCTAGGTACTGGAACACTGAAGCTTTCTTT,CSARYWNTEAFF
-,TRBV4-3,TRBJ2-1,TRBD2,TGCGCCAGCAGCCCCCTGGGACTAGGTTACAATGAGCAGTTCTTC,CASSPLGLGYNEQFF
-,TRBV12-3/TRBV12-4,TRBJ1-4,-,TGTGCCAGCAGGACGCGGTGGGGGAATAAGTCGGAAAAACTGTTTTTT,CASRTRWGNKSEKLFF
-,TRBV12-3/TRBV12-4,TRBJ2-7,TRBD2,TGTGCCAGCAGTTTATCTAGCGGGACCTACGAGCAGTACTTC,CASSLSSGTYEQYF
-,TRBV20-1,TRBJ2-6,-,TGCAGTGCTGGGACATCGAGACTCTCTGGGGCCAACGTCCTGACTTTC,CSAGTSRLSGANVLTF
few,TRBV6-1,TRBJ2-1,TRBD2,TGTGCCAGCAGAATAGCGGGAGGCTCCTACAATGAGCAGTTCTTC,CASRIAGGSYNEQFF
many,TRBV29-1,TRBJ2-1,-,TGCAGCGTTGAAGGGGCGCCGAGCTCCTACAATGAGCAGTTCTTC,CSVEGAPSSYNEQFF
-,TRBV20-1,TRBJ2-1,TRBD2,TGCAGTGCTAGACAGACTAGCGGGGTCTACAATGAGCAGTTCTTC,CSARQTSGVYNEQFF
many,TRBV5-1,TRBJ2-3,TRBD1,TGCGCCAGCAGCGTCGGGACAGGGGCCACAGATACGCAGTATTTT,CASSVGTGATDTQYF
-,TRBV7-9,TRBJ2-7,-,TGTGCCAGCAGCAGCATGGGGTCCTACGAGCAGTACTTC,CASSSMGSYEQYF
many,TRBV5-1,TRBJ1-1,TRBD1,TGCGCCAGCAGCTCCAGGGGGCACACTGAAGCTTTCTTT,CASSSRGHTEAFF
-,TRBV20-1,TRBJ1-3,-,TGCAGTGCCACCCCAGACAGCCGCTCTGGAAACACCATATATTTT,CSATPDSRSGNTIYF
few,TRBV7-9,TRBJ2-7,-,TGTGCCAGCAGCTTAATTGCTGGGGAGCAGTACTTC,CASSLIAGEQYF
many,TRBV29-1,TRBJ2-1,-,TGCAGCTTCCGGCGCTCCTACAATGAGCAGTTCTTC,CSFRRSYNEQFF
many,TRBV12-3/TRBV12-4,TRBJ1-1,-,TGTGCCAGCAGCTTGGGAGGGGGAGACACTGAAGCTTTCTTT,CASSLGGGDTEAFF
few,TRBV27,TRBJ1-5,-,TGTGCCAGCAGTCGGGGGAGGGTTACCGATCAGCCCCAGCATTTT,CASSRGRVTDQPQHF
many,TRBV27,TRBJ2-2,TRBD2,TGTGCCAGCAGTTTCGCGTCTAGCGGGGGGGCCACCGGGGAGCTGTTTTTT,CASSFASSGGATGELFF
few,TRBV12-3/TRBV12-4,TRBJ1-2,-,TGTGCCAGCAGTCCCTCAGCACAGGCCAACTATGGCTACACCTTC,CASSPSAQANYGYTF
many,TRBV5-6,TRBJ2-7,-,TGTGCCAGCAGCTTAGGCCTCTCCGAGCAGTACTTC,CASSLGLSEQYF
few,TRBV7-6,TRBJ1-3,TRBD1,TGTGCCAGCAGCACGGGGACAGGAATTTTCGGAAACACCATATATTTT,CASSTGTGIFGNTIYF
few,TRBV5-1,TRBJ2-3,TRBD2,TGCGCCAGCAGCTCGGGACTAGCGGGGCCCCAGATCGGAGATACGCAGTATTTT,CASSSGLAGPQIGDTQYF
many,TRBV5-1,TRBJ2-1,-,TGCGCCAGCAGCTTGGCCGGAGGGGCCTACAATGAGCAGTTCTTC,CASSLAGGAYNEQFF
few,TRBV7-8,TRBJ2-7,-,TGTGCCAGCAGCTTAGTGGGGGCTTTCGGGGAGCAGTACTTC,CASSLVGAFGEQYF
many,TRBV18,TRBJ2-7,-,TGTGCCAGCTCACCACAAGAGACGCGGGAGCAGTACTTC,CASSPQETREQYF
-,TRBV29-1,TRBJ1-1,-,TGCAGCGTTGGGGGTTATTTTGAAGCTTTCTTT,CSVGGYFEAFF
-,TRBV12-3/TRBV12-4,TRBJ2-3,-,TGTGCCAGCAGTTTAAATGGACCGAGAGATACGCAGTATTTT,CASSLNGPRDTQYF
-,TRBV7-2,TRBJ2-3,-,TGTGCCAGCAGCTTAGCGCGAGCGACGGTACTCACAGATACGCAGTATTTT,CASSLARATVLTDTQYF
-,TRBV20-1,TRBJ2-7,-,TGCAGTGCTACCGGGACCCAGCCCTACGAGCAGTACTTC,CSATGTQPYEQYF